Below, 9 T cell receptor beta chains from the same sample are listed, as sequenced in a study of neurological immune-mediated disorders. MiXCR, run by TCRdb on the 5' RACE reads, gives a single entry per CDR3 protein. Of about 66,000 distinct CDR3 sequences listed, roughly 4.4% are singletons. The sample comprised PBMCs. The receptors derive from a woman in her 70s with multiple sclerosis.

This clonotype occurred a few times. V is TRBV6-2 or TRBV6-3 and J is TRBJ2-5; TRBD2 matches at 10 bases. With 7 bases clipped from V and 0 bases from J, the junction kept 5 bases outside the gene matches. Germline V gives CDR1 MNHEY, CDR2 SVGEGT. CDR3 length: 15 amino acids. The CDR3 is CASKGLADHQETQYF. For the CDR3, the DNA is TGTGCCAGCAAAGGACTAGCGGACCACCAAGAGACCCAGTACTTC.

This clonotype was counted at least ten times. This chain connects TRBV9 to TRBJ2-1; 9 bases are shared with TRBD1. J was trimmed by 1 base and V by 3 bases; bases with no gene match: 2. Germline V lookup: CDR1 SGDLS, CDR2 YYNGEE. The CDR3 has 15 amino acids. DNA of the CDR3: TGTGCCAGCAGCGCCGGGACAGGGTCCTACAATGAGCAGTTCTTC. Translated: CASSAGTGSYNEQFF. Filled out from reference TRBV9 and TRBJ2-1, the complete variable domain reads DSGVTQTPKHLITATGQRVTLRCSPRSGDLSVYWYQQSLDQGLQFLIQYYNGEERAKGNILERFSAQQFPDLHSELNLSSLELGDSALYFCASSAGTGSYNEQFFGPGTRLTVL.

In its sample, this clonotype was seen many times. The genes are TRBV29-1 and TRBJ2-1; 7 positions match TRBD1. Trimming removed 4 bases from V and 6 bases from J; junction bases left unmatched: 3. The CDR3 loop spans 12 amino acids. Germline V lookup: CDR1 SQVTM, CDR2 ANQGSEA. The CDR3 coding sequence is TGCAGCGTTGGCAGGGGGAGCAATGAGCAGTTCTTC. Amino acid sequence: CSVGRGSNEQFF.

At least ten counts were recorded for this clonotype. V usage is TRBV6-5 and J usage is TRBJ2-5; 13 positions match TRBD2. Germline assignment: CDR1 MNHEY and CDR2 SVGAGI. The CDR3 sequence is 16 residues long. Germline trimming cut 4 bases from V and 2 bases from J; bases unmatched to any gene: 4. The CDR3 here is CASSFRLAGGQETQYF. The DNA for the CDR3 is TGTGCCAGCAGTTTTCGACTAGCGGGAGGACAAGAGACCCAGTACTTC.

This clonotype was seen ten or more times. The V call is TRBV25-1, the J call TRBJ2-7; 8 bases agree with TRBD2. The CDR3 is made up of 14 amino acids. Germline CDR1 MGHDK, CDR2 SYGVNS. With 6 bases clipped from V and 3 bases from J, the junction kept 7 bases outside the gene matches. The chain's CDR3 is CASRVAGSFYEQYF. CDR3 DNA sequence: TGTGCCAGCAGAGTAGCGGGATCGTTCTACGAGCAGTACTTC.

This clonotype was detected only a few times. It may be a read error: a sequence one base away is much more abundant. The chain is built from TRBV5-6 and TRBJ1-4; no reliable D call. The germline V gene encodes CDR1 SGHDT and CDR2 YYEEEE. The V gene lost 4 bases and the J gene lost 0 bases, with 13 bases spanning the gap. This CDR3 has 16 amino acids. CDR3 region: CASSRLKAATNEKLFF. The DNA for the CDR3 is TGTGCCAGCAGCAGGTTGAAAGCAGCAACTAATGAAAAACTGTTTTTT.

This clonotype was seen only a few times. The chain links TRBV4-2 to TRBJ2-5; D unclear. V lost 3 bases and J 0 bases, leaving 5 bases between the germline ends. The CDR3 covers 13 residues. From germline, CDR1 is LGHNA and CDR2 YNFKEQ. The CDR3, as DNA: TGTGCCAGCAGCCATGGAGACCAAGAGACCCAGTACTTC. Protein: CASSHGDQETQYF.

In its sample, this clonotype was seen many times. One end of the junction is discordant with germline, which a read error may explain. V is TRBV12-3 or TRBV12-4 and J is TRBJ2-7; D remains unclear. The CDR3 totals 11 residues. The CDR3 DNA sequence: TGTGCCAGCAGCTTAGGGATAGAGCAGTACTTC. Protein product: CASSLGIEQYF.

The chain links TRBV24-1 to TRBJ1-2; 9 bases match TRBD1. Germline CDR1 is KGHDR and CDR2 is SFDVKD. V was pared by 4 bases and J by 8 bases, with 7 bases of the junction left unmatched. This CDR3 comprises 14 residues. This CDR3 reads CATSEADRGQGYTF. The DNA of the CDR3 is TGTGCCACCAGTGAAGCGGACAGGGGACAAGGCTACACCTTC.